The clone carrying this TCR beta chain was picked up many times. This record comes from a study of human T cells and chemical hapten exposure. TCRdb itself ran the RACE reads through MiXCR, one entry per CDR3 protein. Of some 93,000 distinct CDR3 sequences detected, around 8.8% appear once; the ten largest clones hold 2.5% to 3%. CDR3 length equals 14 residues. Germline CDR1 and CDR2: DFQATT and SNEGSKA (reference sequence). J was trimmed by 1 base and V by 5 bases; bases with no gene match: 6. The time point here: healthy volunteer bleed at 2 weeks. The template was total RNA from unfractionated whole blood.

This TCR was recovered from a female donor in good health. Some clones in this sample may be carry-over from other donors' samples. The chain is built from TRBV20-1 and TRBJ2-7; TRBD2 matches at 9 bases. The sample was whole blood. The chain's CDR3 is CSARTSETSYEQYF. The CDR3 coding sequence is TGCAGTGCTCGGACTAGCGAGACTTCCTACGAGCAGTACTTC.